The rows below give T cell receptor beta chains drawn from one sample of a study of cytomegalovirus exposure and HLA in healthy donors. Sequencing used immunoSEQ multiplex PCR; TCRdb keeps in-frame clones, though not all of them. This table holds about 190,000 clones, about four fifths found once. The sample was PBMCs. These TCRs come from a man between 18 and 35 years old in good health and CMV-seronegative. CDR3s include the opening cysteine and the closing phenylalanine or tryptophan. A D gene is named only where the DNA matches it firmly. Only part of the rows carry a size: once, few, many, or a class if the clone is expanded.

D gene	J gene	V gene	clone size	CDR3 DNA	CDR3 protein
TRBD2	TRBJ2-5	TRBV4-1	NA	TGCGCCAGCAGCCACCTGACTAGCGGCCAAGAGACCCAGTACTTC	CASSHLTSGQETQYF
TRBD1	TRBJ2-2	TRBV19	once	TGTGCCAGTAGTTTCCGGACAGGGGGCCGCACCGGGGAGCTGTTTTTT	CASSFRTGGRTGELFF
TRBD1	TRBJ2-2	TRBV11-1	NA	TGTGCCAGCAGCTATGACAGGGTCCCCGGGGAGCTGTTTTTT	CASSYDRVPGELFF
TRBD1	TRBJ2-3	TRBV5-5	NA	TGTGCCAGCAGCTTCCCGGACAGGGGGGTGACAGATACGCAGTATTTT	CASSFPDRGVTDTQYF
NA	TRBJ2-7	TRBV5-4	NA	TGTGCCGTTGGTGAGGAGCAGTACTTC	CAVGEEQYF
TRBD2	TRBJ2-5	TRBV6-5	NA	TGTGCCAGCAGTAACTCCCTAGCGGGGGACGGAGAGACCCAGTACTTC	CASSNSLAGDGETQYF
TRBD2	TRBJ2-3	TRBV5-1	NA	TGCGCCAGCAGCCCCAGCGGGGGTAGCACAGATACGCAGTATTTT	CASSPSGGSTDTQYF
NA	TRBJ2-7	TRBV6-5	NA	TGTGCCAGCAGTTACTCTCCCTCCAGGGGTTACTACGAGCAGTACTTC	CASSYSPSRGYYEQYF
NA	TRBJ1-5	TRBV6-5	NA	TGTGCCAGCAGTTACTCGACTGATCAGAATCAGCCCCAGCATTTT	CASSYSTDQNQPQHF
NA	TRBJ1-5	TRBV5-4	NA	TGTGCCAGCAGTTTGGACAGAAATCAGCCCCAGCATTTT	CASSLDRNQPQHF
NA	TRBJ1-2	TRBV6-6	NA	TGTGCCAGCACCCAAGGGGGAATCACTAACTATGGCTACACCTTC	CASTQGGITNYGYTF
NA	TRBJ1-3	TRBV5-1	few	TGCGCCAGCAGGCTGGGACAAGCAGGAAACACCATATATTTT	CASRLGQAGNTIYF
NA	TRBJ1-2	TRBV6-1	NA	TGTGCCAGCAGTGAATTGTTGGTCCCAGGGTCCCATGGCTACACCTTC	CASSELLVPGSHGYTF
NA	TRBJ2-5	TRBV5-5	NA	TGTGCCAGCAGCTTAATATTTGGGGACTCCCAAGAGACCCAGTACTTC	CASSLIFGDSQETQYF
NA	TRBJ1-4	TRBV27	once	TGTGCCAGCAGTTTTTTGGCCAGGAGGGATGAAAAACTGTTTTTT	CASSFLARRDEKLFF
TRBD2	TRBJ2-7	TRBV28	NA	TGTGCCAGCAGCAGCGGGAGGGTCCACGAGCAGTACTTC	CASSSGRVHEQYF
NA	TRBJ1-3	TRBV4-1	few	TGCGCCAGCAGCCAACTCGAGGGAAACACCATATATTTT	CASSQLEGNTIYF
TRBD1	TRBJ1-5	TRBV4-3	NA	TGCGCCAGCAGCCAAGTTTATTCACAGGGGGTAGGTCAGCCCCAGCATTTT	CASSQVYSQGVGQPQHF
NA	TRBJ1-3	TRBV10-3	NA	TGTGCCATCAGTGGACTTAGCTCTGGAAACACCATATATTTT	CAISGLSSGNTIYF
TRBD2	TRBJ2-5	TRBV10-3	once	TGTGCCATCAGTAGCGGGGGAAACCAAGAGACCCAGTACTTC	CAISSGGNQETQYF
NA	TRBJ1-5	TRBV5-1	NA	TGCGCCAGCAGCGCAACAGGGTTCTATCAGCCCCAGCATTTT	CASSATGFYQPQHF
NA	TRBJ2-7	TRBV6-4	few	TGTGCCAGCAGGGGCGGGGCCCCCATCTCCTACGAGCAGTACTTC	CASRGGAPISYEQYF
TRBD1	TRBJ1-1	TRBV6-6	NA	TGTGCCGTACAGGGGGCAACGTCCACTGAAGCTTTCTTT	CAVQGATSTEAFF
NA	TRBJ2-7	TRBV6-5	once	TGTGCCAGCACCCGTTGGGACACCTACGAGCAGTACTTC	CASTRWDTYEQYF
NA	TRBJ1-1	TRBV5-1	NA	TGCGCCAGCCACGAGACAGGAAGCAACACTGAAGCTTTCTTT	CASHETGSNTEAFF
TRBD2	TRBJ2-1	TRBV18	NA	TGTGCCAGCTCACCCCAAGGACTAGCGGGCTCCTACAATGAGCAGTTCTTC	CASSPQGLAGSYNEQFF
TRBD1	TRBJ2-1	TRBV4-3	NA	TGCGCCAGCAGCCAGACTCCGGGACAGGGGGCTGAGCAGTTCTTC	CASSQTPGQGAEQFF
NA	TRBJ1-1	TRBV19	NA	TGTGCCAGTAGTGGGCAGGTGAACACTGAAGCTTTCTTT	CASSGQVNTEAFF
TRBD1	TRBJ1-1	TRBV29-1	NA	TGCAGCGTTGGGGTCGGCGACCGGGACAGACAGAAGGTGGCTTTCTTT	CSVGVGDRDRQKVAFF
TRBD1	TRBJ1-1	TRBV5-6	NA	TGTGCCAGCAGCTGGGACAGCAACACTGAAGCTTTCTTT	CASSWDSNTEAFF
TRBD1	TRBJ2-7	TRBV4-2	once	TGTGCCAGCAGCCAAGAACTTAGCAGGGGGTCCTACGAGCAGTACTTC	CASSQELSRGSYEQYF
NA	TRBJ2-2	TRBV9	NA	TGTGCCAGCTACAACGGAGGAGCTGAGAACACCGGGGAGCCGTTTTTT	CASYNGGAENTGEPFF
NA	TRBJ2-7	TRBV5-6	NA	TGTGCCAGCAGCCCCCCTGGGGGCGAAGTTTCCGAGCAGTACTTC	CASSPPGGEVSEQYF
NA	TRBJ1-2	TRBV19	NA	TGTGCCAGTAGTATTATCGGAGCTAACTATGGCTACACCTTC	CASSIIGANYGYTF
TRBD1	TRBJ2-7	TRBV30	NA	TGTGCCTGGAGCGGACAGGGGGCCCACGAGCAGTACTTC	CAWSGQGAHEQYF
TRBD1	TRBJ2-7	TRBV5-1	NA	TGCGCCAGCAGCTCACCGGGACAGGGGGTCTACGAGCAGTACTTC	CASSSPGQGVYEQYF
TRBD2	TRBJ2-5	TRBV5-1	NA	TGCGCCAGCAGCCCCGCCGTCTGGCGGGGGGGCCGGGAGACCCAGTACTTC	CASSPAVWRGGRETQYF